This note documents a single TCR beta chain sequence. The CDR3 has 16 residues. Trimming cost V 4 bases and J 1 base, with 14 bases left between them. Germline V gene data show CDR1 as MNHEY and CDR2 as SVGAGI. These data are taken from a study of T cell responses to AZD1222 COVID-19 vaccine. Some clones are missing from TCRdb's copy, which holds only in-frame ones; the method was immunoSEQ multiplex PCR. The sample contains 200,000 to 250,000 clones, roughly 94% of which appear only once. The input for sequencing was peripheral blood, taken 28 days after the second dose of the MenACWY control vaccine. This sequence joins TRBV6-5 and TRBJ1-3, with a possible D match to TRBD1 (6 bases). The TCR originated in an adult who received the MenACWY meningococcal vaccine as a control. The CDR3 sequence: CASSSGTLESGNTIYF. CDR3 coding DNA: TGTGCCAGCAGTTCCGGGACACTAGAATCTGGAAACACCATATATTTT.